The rows below give T cell receptor beta chains drawn from one sample of a study of siplizumab effects on memory and regulatory T cells. Clones were read by immunoSEQ multiplex PCR, and TCRdb kept only the in-frame ones, dropping some. The table has about 94,000 clones, 90% to 95% seen once. Specimen: non-Treg CD4+ T cells sorted from blood. These TCRs come from a human donor in good health. The CDR3 runs from the conserved cysteine through the conserved F or W. Fields, in order: J gene, V gene, CDR3 protein.

J: TRBJ2-3
V: TRBV7-6
CDR3: CASSLGTSGPTDTQYF

J: TRBJ2-6
V: TRBV27
CDR3: CASSFLAGAGANVLTF

J: TRBJ2-1
V: TRBV7-3
CDR3: CASSRAGTTPYNEQFF

J: TRBJ1-2
V: TRBV30
CDR3: CAWSRGSGYTF

J: TRBJ1-5
V: TRBV6-1
CDR3: CASSEVPLQPQHF

J: TRBJ2-7
V: TRBV30
CDR3: CAWTGTSGSGEQYF

J: TRBJ1-2
V: TRBV14
CDR3: CASSQVGFQGPFDYGYTF

J: TRBJ2-5
V: TRBV2
CDR3: CASSEDAYQETQYF

J: TRBJ2-1
V: TRBV9
CDR3: CASSVSSQLYNEQFF

J: TRBJ2-1
V: TRBV6-6
CDR3: CASSRGAGGPYEQFF

J: TRBJ2-3
V: TRBV30
CDR3: CAWSESGVGDTQYF

J: TRBJ1-1
V: TRBV19
CDR3: CASTEDRGNTEAFF

J: TRBJ2-3
V: TRBV19
CDR3: CASSIGLAADTQYF

J: TRBJ1-1
V: TRBV5-1
CDR3: CASSFTGTGSTEAFF

J: TRBJ2-5
V: TRBV7-2
CDR3: CASSRALGETQYF

J: TRBJ1-5
V: TRBV19
CDR3: CASRPREKNQPQHF

J: TRBJ2-7
V: TRBV19
CDR3: CASSLRTSYEQYF

J: TRBJ1-2
V: TRBV5-1
CDR3: CASSLAGGNYGYTF

J: TRBJ2-3
V: TRBV9
CDR3: CASSYSGRTDTQYF

J: TRBJ1-1
V: TRBV2
CDR3: CASGWAKNTEAFF

J: TRBJ2-7
V: TRBV7-8
CDR3: CASSAGRGGRASHEQYF

J: TRBJ2-1
V: TRBV7-2
CDR3: CASRRGLADSYNEQFF

J: TRBJ2-6
V: TRBV2
CDR3: CASSTTGLGANVLTF

J: TRBJ2-7
V: TRBV19
CDR3: CASSPSSYEQYF

J: TRBJ1-5
V: TRBV7-9
CDR3: CASSLATGIPGNQPQHF

J: TRBJ1-1
V: TRBV6-5
CDR3: CASSYSTRGNTEAFF

J: TRBJ1-4
V: TRBV19
CDR3: CASSTLLGGAGLFF